The 31 T cell receptor beta chains in this list originate from one sample, sequenced in a study of blood T cell dynamics during melanoma immunotherapy. TCRdb keeps only in-frame clones here, not all; method: immunoSEQ multiplex PCR. The sample shows 16,000 or so clones, about 83% of them seen only once. Time point in this sample: pre-treatment baseline. This specimen was blood, taken from a patient treated with checkpoint blockade. The receptors here all came from a human donor with melanoma.

The chain is built from TRBV6-5 and TRBJ2-7, with TRBD2 as a possible D gene (5 bases). With 8 bases removed from V and 8 bases from J, the gap between germline ends came to 16 bases. From germline, CDR1 is MNHEY and CDR2 SVGAGI. This CDR3 is built from 12 residues. The CDR3 sequence: CASRETTNKQYF. CDR3 bases: TGTGCCAGCCGGGAAACCACCAATAAGCAGTACTTC.

This clone was seen a handful of times. The chain has TRBV2 and TRBJ1-1, with 10 bases lining up with TRBD1. Germline V gene sequence: CDR1 SNHLY, CDR2 FYNNEI. J was trimmed by 1 base and V by 11 bases; bases with no gene match: 4. This CDR3 comprises 13 residues. CDR3 bases: TGTGCCGCGGGGACAGGGGCGAACACTGAAGCTTTCTTT. Amino acid sequence: CAAGTGANTEAFF.

The chain couples TRBV19 to TRBJ2-2, with a weak D call TRBD2 (5 bases). The V gene's germline CDR1 is LNHDA and CDR2 SQIVND (reference sequence). The V end was cut by 3 bases, the J end by 1 base, with 6 bases between. CDR3 length equals 14 residues. CDR3 DNA sequence: TGTGCCAGTAGTATGGGGAGGAACACCGGGGAGCTGTTTTTT. It translates to CASSMGRNTGELFF.

The J gene is TRBJ1-4, the V gene TRBV19, with D uncertain. The germline gives CDR1 LNHDA, CDR2 SQIVND (reference sequence). V was pared by 5 bases and J by 7 bases, with 11 bases between. The CDR3 consists of 13 residues. CDR3 protein: CASSGGPSEKLFF. The DNA of the CDR3 is TGTGCCAGTAGTGGAGGGCCTAGTGAAAAACTGTTTTTT.

The V gene is TRBV10-1, the J gene TRBJ1-1; D is possibly TRBD1 (6 bases). From germline, CDR1 is WNHNN and CDR2 SYGVQD (reference sequence). CDR3 length equals 14 residues. V was shortened by 0 bases and J by 1 base, with 6 bases between the two germline ends. The CDR3 protein is CASSESGQNTEAFF. As DNA, the CDR3 is TGCGCCAGCAGTGAGTCGGGACAGAACACTGAAGCTTTCTTT.

The chain links TRBV7-3 to TRBJ1-1; D is possibly TRBD1 (5 bases). Germline loops: CDR1 SGHTA, CDR2 FQGTGA. The CDR3 runs 12 residues. Trimming took off 5 bases at V and 11 bases at J, with 15 bases between the two ends. CDR3 residues: CASSPVGGAAFF. The DNA of the CDR3 is TGTGCCAGCAGCCCTGTGGGGGGTGCGGCTTTCTTT.

This clone was found once. This chain connects TRBV19 to TRBJ2-5, with D tentatively TRBD2 (5 bases). The J call may be mistaken, given a closer DNA end match to TRBJ2-7. Per germline, CDR1 LNHDA and CDR2 SQIVND (reference sequence). The CDR3 has 16 amino acids. The CDR3 protein is CASSKSRQTNSYEQYF. CDR3 sequence (DNA): TGTGCCAGTAGTAAGTCGCGGCAGACTAACTCCTACGAGCAGTACTTC.

The chain's CDR3 is CASSLRTAQPYEQYF. CDR3 in DNA: TGCGCCAGCAGCTTGAGGACCGCCCAGCCCTACGAGCAGTACTTC. The V gene is TRBV5-1, the J gene TRBJ2-7; D uncertain. The CDR3 has 15 residues. V was trimmed by 1 base and J by 2 bases, leaving 13 bases between them. The V gene's germline CDR1 is SGHRS and CDR2 YFSETQ.

The chain is built from TRBV4-2 and TRBJ1-4; D uncertain. Germline V CDR1 and CDR2: LGHNA, YNFKEQ. The V end was cut by 3 bases, the J end by 0 bases, with 8 bases between. The CDR3 is 15 amino acids. DNA of the CDR3: TGTGCCAGCAGCCAGGACGGTGCAACTAATGAAAAACTGTTTTTT. Translation: CASSQDGATNEKLFF.

The V gene is TRBV19, the J gene TRBJ2-2; D not resolved. This CDR3 has 15 amino acids. Per the germline V gene, CDR1 is LNHDA and CDR2 is SQIVND (reference sequence). Trimming removed 7 bases at V and 0 bases at J, with 12 bases between. CDR3 sequence (DNA): TGTGCCAGTAACTCCCGGGCCTCGAACACCGGGGAGCTGTTTTTT. Its translation: CASNSRASNTGELFF.

The chain is built from TRBV7-9 and TRBJ2-3; D gene ambiguous. This CDR3 comprises 13 residues. V gave up 5 bases and J gave up 3 bases, with 9 bases separating them. Germline V gene data show CDR1 as SEHNR and CDR2 as FQNEAQ (reference sequence). The CDR3 DNA reads as TGTGCCAGCAGCATCAGCCCAACAGATACGCAGTATTTT. This encodes CASSISPTDTQYF.

The count of this clone is one. The V call is TRBV6-6, the J call TRBJ1-6; 7 positions match TRBD1. V gave up 0 bases and J gave up 7 bases; unmatched junction bases: 3. The CDR3 consists of 15 residues. Germline V lookup: CDR1 MNHNY, CDR2 SVGAGI (reference sequence). This chain's CDR3 is CASSYSNRGNSPLHF. The CDR3 DNA reads TGTGCCAGCAGTTACTCGAACAGGGGAAATTCACCCCTCCACTTT.

The V call is TRBV25-1, the J call TRBJ2-1; 9 nucleotides line up with TRBD1. Germline V CDR1 and CDR2: MGHDK, SYGVNS. After removal of 1 base from V and 6 bases from J, the junction contained 10 bases not matched to a gene. This CDR3 is 17 amino acids long. The chain's CDR3 is CASSESWGGQGFNEQFF. CDR3 nucleotides: TGTGCCAGCAGTGAATCTTGGGGGGGACAGGGATTCAATGAGCAGTTCTTC.

This clone was detected only once. The rearrangement links TRBV28 to TRBJ2-2; the D is unclear. The CDR3 is 12 residues long. Trimming left V 2 bases short and J 6 bases short, with 4 bases between. Germline loops: CDR1 MDHEN, CDR2 SYDVKM. DNA for the CDR3: TGTGCCAGCAGTTTAGCCCCCGGGGAGCTGTTTTTT. Encoded protein: CASSLAPGELFF.

The chain combines TRBV10-2 with TRBJ1-6; D unresolved. The CDR3 runs 14 residues. The germline V and J ends were trimmed by 2 bases and 7 bases, with 9 bases remaining between them. In germline, CDR1 is WSHSY, CDR2 SAAADI. CDR3 in amino acids: CASSETTRNSPLHF. For the CDR3, the DNA is TGCGCCAGCAGTGAGACAACACGGAATTCACCCCTCCACTTT.

The rearrangement uses TRBV15 and TRBJ2-7; maybe TRBD2 (5 bases). Germline assignment: CDR1 LNHNV and CDR2 YYDKDF (reference sequence). The CDR3 totals 14 residues. Deletions cut 0 bases from V and 3 bases from J, with 9 bases between. CDR3: CATSRERVNYEQYF. The CDR3 bases are TGTGCCACCAGCAGAGAGAGGGTTAACTACGAGCAGTACTTC. Using reference TRBV15 and TRBJ2-7 for the parts outside the CDR3, the full variable domain is DAMVIQNPRYQVTQFGKPVTLSCSQTLNHNVMYWYQQKSSQAPKLLFHYYDKDFNNEADTPDNFQSRRPNTSFCFLDIRSPGLGDTAMYLCATSRERVNYEQYFGPGTRLTVT.

This clone was seen a single time. This sequence joins TRBV9 and TRBJ2-1, with 7 bases identical to TRBD2. The trim removed 1 base at V and 4 bases at J, leaving 8 bases unmatched. This CDR3 comprises 16 residues. Germline V CDR1 and CDR2: SGDLS, YYNGEE. In nucleotides, the CDR3 is TGTGCCAGCAGCGTATATCCAGGGCGGGGGTACAATGAGCAGTTCTTC. This encodes CASSVYPGRGYNEQFF. The variable domain in full, with the rest retrieved from reference TRBV9 and TRBJ2-1, is DSGVTQTPKHLITATGQRVTLRCSPRSGDLSVYWYQQSLDQGLQFLIQYYNGEERAKGNILERFSAQQFPDLHSELNLSSLELGDSALYFCASSVYPGRGYNEQFFGPGTRLTVL.

The chain joins TRBV2 to TRBJ2-4, with D possibly TRBD2 on 7 matching bases. The CDR3 contains 14 residues. CDR1 is SNHLY, CDR2 FYNNEI, per germline. Between the trimmed V and J ends, which lost 6 bases and 5 bases, there was a span of 14 bases. CDR3 in amino acids: CASSKQGGENIQYF. The CDR3, as DNA: TGTGCCAGCAGCAAACAGGGAGGGGAAAACATTCAGTACTTC.

A few counts support this clone. V is TRBV4-1 and J is TRBJ1-5, with D perhaps matching TRBD1 (6 bases). The CDR3 length is 15 residues. Germline V lookup: CDR1 MGHRA, CDR2 YSYEKL. Trimming cost V 0 bases and J 4 bases, with 10 bases left between them. Here the CDR3 DNA reads TGCGCCAGCAGCCAAGACGTGACAGGAAATCAGCCCCAGCATTTT. Translating gives CASSQDVTGNQPQHF.

This chain links TRBV6-5 with TRBJ2-7; D is ambiguous. The CDR3 is made up of 14 amino acids. The ends were cut back, 0 bases at V and 0 bases at J, with 6 bases in the middle. The germline V gene encodes CDR1 MNHEY and CDR2 SVGAGI. The DNA for the CDR3 is TGTGCCAGCAGTTACTCGGGTCCCTCCTACGAGCAGTACTTC. This codes for CASSYSGPSYEQYF.

The chain joins TRBV7-2 to TRBJ2-5; 11 positions agree with TRBD2. V lost 5 bases and J lost 2; bases outside the gene matches: 13. CDR1 and CDR2 from the germline V gene are SGHTA and FQGNSA. The CDR3 is made up of 18 amino acids. CDR3 loop: CASSLRASGGLRQETQYF. The CDR3 nucleotides read TGTGCCAGCAGCCTAAGGGCTAGCGGGGGGCTGAGGCAAGAGACCCAGTACTTC.

The J gene is TRBJ1-4, the V gene TRBV9; D gene uncertain. The CDR3 covers 14 residues. Germline CDR1 reads SGDLS; CDR2 reads YYNGEE. Trimming stripped 3 bases from V and 8 bases from J, with 14 bases between. CDR3 nucleotides: TGTGCCAGCAGCGAGCCAGGTGAGGGCGAAAAACTGTTTTTT. This translates into CASSEPGEGEKLFF.

The gene calls are TRBV9 and TRBJ2-2; D unclear. Per germline, CDR1 SGDLS and CDR2 YYNGEE. This CDR3 is 18 amino acids long. The V end lost 2 bases, the J end lost 1 base, and 18 bases lay between the germline ends. CDR3 region: CASSVSDRMRGNTGELFF. The CDR3 nucleotides are TGTGCCAGCAGCGTCAGCGACCGGATGAGAGGGAACACCGGGGAGCTGTTTTTT.

The chain combines TRBV6-6 with TRBJ1-2, with D tentatively TRBD1 (5 bases). Germline V gene lookup returns CDR1 MNHNY and CDR2 SVGAGI (reference sequence). The CDR3 loop spans 16 amino acids. Trimming pared 5 bases from V and 0 bases from J, leaving 16 bases between. In DNA, the CDR3 is TGTGCCAGCAGTCTACCACAAGACAGAGCTAACTATGGCTACACCTTC. Translation: CASSLPQDRANYGYTF.

This clone was seen just once. This chain uses TRBV30 with TRBJ1-4, with TRBD1 matching over 11 bases. Losses at the gene ends were 3 bases for V and 11 bases for J; bases not matched to a gene: 8. The CDR3 sequence is 14 residues long. Germline CDR1 GTSNPN, CDR2 SVGIG (reference sequence). CDR3 DNA: TGTGCCTGGAGGGCCGGGACAGGGGGTCGGAAACTGTTTTTT. Its protein product is CAWRAGTGGRKLFF. The full variable domain, with the rest looked up from reference TRBV30 and TRBJ1-4, is SQTIHQWPATLVQPVGSPLSLECTVEGTSNPNLYWYRQAAGRGLQLLFYSVGIGQISSEVPQNLSASRPQDRQFILSSKKLLLSDSGFYLCAWRAGTGGRKLFFGSGTQLSVL.

The genes are TRBV5-1 and TRBJ2-5; 7 bases line up with TRBD1. Germline V gives CDR1 SGHRS, CDR2 YFSETQ. The junction had 8 bases not matched to a gene; V was cut back by 4 bases and J by 5 bases. The CDR3 consists of 14 residues. The CDR3 here is CASSPTTGMETQYF. The CDR3 DNA follows: TGCGCCAGCAGCCCGACGACAGGGATGGAGACCCAGTACTTC. Together with reference TRBV5-1 and TRBJ2-5, the CDR3 gives the full variable domain: KAGVTQTPRYLIKTRGQQVTLSCSPISGHRSVSWYQQTPGQGLQFLFEYFSETQRNKGNFPGRFSGRQFSNSRSEMNVSTLELGDSALYLCASSPTTGMETQYFGPGTRLLVL.

The chain couples TRBV6-1 to TRBJ2-2; no firm D call. CDR1 and CDR2 (germline): MNHNS, SASEGT. CDR3 length equals 14 residues. V dropped 7 bases and J dropped 5 bases, with 14 bases sitting between them. DNA of the CDR3: TGTGCCAGCAAGCAGGTTATTGAGACCGGGGAGCTGTTTTTT. It translates to CASKQVIETGELFF.

CDR3 region: CACGGAEADTQYF. The CDR3 nucleotides read TGCGCCTGCGGGGGGGCAGAGGCAGATACGCAGTATTTT. V is TRBV4-1 and J is TRBJ2-3, with 9 bases aligning to TRBD2. The CDR3 extends over 13 amino acids. Germline-derived CDR1 and CDR2 are MGHRA and YSYEKL. V shed 11 bases, J shed 4 bases, and the junction held 7 bases outside the gene matches.

This chain uses TRBV13 with TRBJ2-7; 14 bases map to TRBD2. CDR3 length: 16 residues. Per germline, CDR1 PRHDT and CDR2 FYEKMQ (reference sequence). With V trimmed by 5 bases and J by 0 bases, 3 bases remained unmatched. In nucleotides, the CDR3 is TGTGCCAGCAGCAGGACTAGCGGGGGGATCTCCTACGAGCAGTACTTC. Translated: CASSRTSGGISYEQYF. Full variable domain (missing parts from reference TRBV13 and TRBJ2-7): AAGVIQSPRHLIKEKRETATLKCYPIPRHDTVYWYQQGPGQDPQFLISFYEKMQSDKGSIPDRFSAQQFSDYHSELNMSSLELGDSALYFCASSRTSGGISYEQYFGPGTRLTVT.

The chain recombines TRBV6-4 with TRBJ1-4, with no clear D. V lost 8 bases and J lost 3, with 7 bases in between. In germline, CDR1 is MRHNA, CDR2 SNTAGT. CDR3 length: 12 residues. CDR3 amino acids: CASLPSNEKLFF. CDR3 sequence (DNA): TGTGCCAGCTTGCCGTCTAATGAAAAACTGTTTTTT.

The gene calls are TRBV9 and TRBJ2-1; TRBD1 matches 9 bases. This CDR3 has 13 residues. Germline V CDR1 and CDR2: SGDLS, YYNGEE. J was trimmed by 10 bases and V by 6 bases; bases with no gene match: 8. The CDR3 nucleotides are TGTGCCAGCACCGGGACAGGGAGGGGCGAGCAGTTCTTC. Amino acid sequence: CASTGTGRGEQFF.